Below, 18 T cell receptor beta chains from the same sample are listed, as sequenced in a study of Ad26.COV2.S vaccination and SARS-CoV-2 variants. Data came from immunoSEQ multiplex PCR; TCRdb stores just in-frame clones and leaves some out. The data contain around 340,000 clones, around 88% of them singletons. Treatment defined: 15 to 20 received Ad26.COV2.S at low or high dose, single or two shots; roughly 5 received placebo; per-sample allocation not given. Day 63 after the first injection of vaccine or placebo was the sampling time. This sample comprised peripheral blood, obtained in a trial of Ad26.COV2.S vaccine versus placebo. These receptors all come from a person between 18 and 59 years old who received the Ad26.COV2.S COVID-19 vaccine or a placebo.

The rearrangement uses TRBV14 and TRBJ1-6; 9 nucleotides match TRBD1. V was clipped by 1 base and J by 10 bases; unmatched bases: 11. The CDR3 length is 17 residues. Germline V CDR1 and CDR2: SGHDN, FVKESK. In nucleotides, the CDR3 is TGTGCCAGCAGCCAAGTTTACACAGGGGGCTTTGACTCACCCCTCCACTTT. This codes for CASSQVYTGGFDSPLHF. Full variable domain (rest looked up from reference TRBV14 and TRBJ1-6): EAGVTQFPSHSVIEKGQTVTLRCDPISGHDNLYWYRRVMGKEIKFLLHFVKESKQDESGMPNNRFLAERTGGTYSTLKVQPAELEDSGVYFCASSQVYTGGFDSPLHFGNGTRLTVT.

The rearrangement joins TRBV6-1 to TRBJ1-2; 8 bases match TRBD1. V was clipped by 3 bases and J by 6 bases; unmatched bases: 0. Germline CDR1 MNHNS, CDR2 SASEGT. The CDR3 runs to 12 residues. The chain's CDR3 is CASSETGDGYTF. Here the CDR3 DNA reads TGTGCCAGCAGTGAGACAGGGGATGGCTACACCTTC.

The chain uses TRBV28 and TRBJ1-4; TRBD1 matches at 10 bases. CDR1 is MDHEN and CDR2 is SYDVKM in the germline V gene. The CDR3 is made up of 17 amino acids. J was trimmed by 4 bases and V by 5 bases; bases with no gene match: 10. CDR3 protein: CASSLNGQGGYNEKLFF. The CDR3 DNA is TGTGCCAGCAGTCTCAATGGACAGGGGGGATATAATGAAAAACTGTTTTTT. Filled out from reference TRBV28 and TRBJ1-4, the complete variable domain reads DVKVTQSSRYLVKRTGEKVFLECVQDMDHENMFWYRQDPGLGLRLIYFSYDVKMKEKGDIPEGYSVSREKKERFSLILESASTNQTSMYLCASSLNGQGGYNEKLFFGSGTQLSVL.

The CDR3 here is CASSEGSRQNYGYTF. CDR3 nucleotide sequence: TGTGCCAGCAGCGAAGGCTCCCGACAGAACTATGGCTACACCTTC. The chain is built from TRBV13 and TRBJ1-2; TRBD1 is a possible D gene (5 bases). The CDR3 extends over 15 amino acids. From germline, CDR1 is PRHDT and CDR2 FYEKMQ (reference sequence). V gave up 5 bases and J gave up 2 bases, with 15 bases separating them. Full variable domain (remainder filled in from reference TRBV13 and TRBJ1-2): AAGVIQSPRHLIKEKRETATLKCYPIPRHDTVYWYQQGPGQDPQFLISFYEKMQSDKGSIPDRFSAQQFSDYHSELNMSSLELGDSALYFCASSEGSRQNYGYTFGSGTRLTVV.

The chain joins TRBV7-9 to TRBJ1-1, with 9 bases lining up with TRBD1. The V segment lost 1 base and the J segment 0 bases; nucleotides outside the gene matches: 9. Germline CDR1 SEHNR, CDR2 FQNEAQ (reference sequence). There are 18 residues in the CDR3. The CDR3 here is CASSLVGGDRGLNTEAFF. The CDR3, as DNA: TGTGCCAGCAGCTTAGTTGGAGGAGACAGGGGGTTGAACACTGAAGCTTTCTTT.

This chain links TRBV24-1 with TRBJ2-1; 7 bases align to TRBD2. CDR1 KGHDR and CDR2 SFDVKD come from the germline V gene. The length of the CDR3 is 13 residues. Trimming took 6 bases from V and 6 from J; bases not matched to a gene: 4. This CDR3 is CATSSGLVNEQFF. The CDR3 DNA follows: TGTGCCACCAGTTCCGGACTAGTCAATGAGCAGTTCTTC.

This clone appeared a few times. The chain is built from TRBV5-1 and TRBJ2-3; 10 bases match TRBD2. The CDR3 spans 16 residues. Trimming took 1 base from V and 5 from J; bases not matched to a gene: 7. CDR1 and CDR2 (germline): SGHRS, YFSETQ. The CDR3 here is CASSLRPSGSQDTQYF. CDR3 in DNA: TGCGCCAGCAGCTTGAGGCCTAGCGGGAGCCAAGATACGCAGTATTTT.

The genes are TRBV19 and TRBJ2-2, with 8 bases that match TRBD1. V shed 5 bases and J 4 bases; nucleotides not matched to a gene: 6. The CDR3 loop spans 15 amino acids. Per the germline V gene, CDR1 is LNHDA and CDR2 is SQIVND (reference sequence). The DNA of the CDR3 is TGTGCCAGTAGTCTCCGGGACAGGATCACCGGGGAGCTGTTTTTT. Its protein is CASSLRDRITGELFF.

This chain joins TRBV5-8 and TRBJ2-3, with D possibly TRBD2 on 5 matching bases. This CDR3 is built from 14 residues. Trimming shortened V by 6 bases and J by 0 bases, and 11 bases separated the two germline ends. The germline V gene encodes CDR1 SGHTS and CDR2 YDEGEE. In DNA form, the CDR3 reads TGTGCCAGCACCCCGGCGGGCAGCACAGATACGCAGTATTTT. Encoded protein: CASTPAGSTDTQYF.

V usage is TRBV2 and J usage is TRBJ2-7, with D maybe TRBD1 (6 bases). The germline V gene has CDR1 SNHLY and CDR2 FYNNEI. V was cut by 2 bases and J by 4 bases, with 15 bases left in between. This CDR3 comprises 15 residues. CDR3 loop: CASSEIWTEKYEQYF. CDR3 bases: TGTGCCAGCAGTGAAATTTGGACAGAGAAGTACGAGCAGTACTTC.

The CDR3 region is CASSSHGAETQYF. DNA for the CDR3: TGTGCCAGCAGCTCTCATGGGGCGGAGACCCAGTACTTC. The J gene is TRBJ2-5, the V gene TRBV9; possibly TRBD1 for D (5 bases). The CDR3 is 13 amino acids. The V and J ends lost 4 bases and 5 bases respectively, with 12 bases between them. Germline CDR1 reads SGDLS; CDR2 reads YYNGEE.

The V call is TRBV7-2, the J call TRBJ1-6, with 7 bases fitting TRBD1. From germline, CDR1 is SGHTA and CDR2 FQGNSA. This CDR3 is 13 amino acids long. V gave up 2 bases and J gave up 10 bases; unmatched junction bases: 2. The CDR3 sequence: CASSLTGESPLHF. The CDR3 coding sequence is TGTGCCAGCAGCTTAACAGGGGAATCACCCCTCCACTTT. Complete variable domain (other parts from reference TRBV7-2 and TRBJ1-6): GAGVSQSPSNKVTEKGKDVELRCDPISGHTALYWYRQSLGQGLEFLIYFQGNSAPDKSGLPSDRFSAERTGGSVSTLTIQRTQQEDSAVYLCASSLTGESPLHFGNGTRLTVT.

This CDR3 is CASSPQGGHGYTF. The CDR3 region has the DNA TGTGCCAGCAGTCCGCAGGGGGGACATGGCTACACCTTC. V and J are TRBV6-4 and TRBJ1-2, with 7 bases that match TRBD1. Germline assignment: CDR1 MRHNA and CDR2 SNTAGT. V lost 5 bases, J lost 6 bases, and 6 bases stayed unmatched. This CDR3 has 13 residues.

J is TRBJ1-1 and V is TRBV15; D gene ambiguous. The CDR3 contains 13 residues. Germline CDR1 LNHNV, CDR2 YYDKDF (reference sequence). Trimming removed 0 bases from V and 5 bases from J, with 7 bases in between. The CDR3 DNA reads as TGTGCCACCAGCAGAGACAGGAAAACTGAAGCTTTCTTT. Residues: CATSRDRKTEAFF.

The J gene is TRBJ1-1, the V gene TRBV6-5; no firm D call. V dropped 2 bases and J dropped 0 bases, with 10 bases sitting between them. Germline V CDR1 and CDR2: MNHEY, SVGAGI. This CDR3 comprises 15 residues. Here the CDR3 reads CASSYGRHMNTEAFF. The CDR3 coding sequence is TGTGCCAGCAGTTACGGCAGGCATATGAACACTGAAGCTTTCTTT.

V is TRBV19 and J is TRBJ2-1; D possibly uses TRBD1 or TRBD2 (5 bases each). V dropped 2 bases and J dropped 0 bases, with 17 bases sitting between them. CDR1 LNHDA and CDR2 SQIVND come from the germline V gene (reference sequence). The CDR3 extends over 18 amino acids. DNA of the CDR3: TGTGCCAGTAGTATACCCCCGGGACGGTTTAGCTCCTACAATGAGCAGTTCTTC. This gives the protein CASSIPPGRFSSYNEQFF. The whole variable domain, filled in from reference TRBV19 and TRBJ2-1, reads DGGITQSPKYLFRKEGQNVTLSCEQNLNHDAMYWYRQDPGQGLRLIYYSQIVNDFQKGDIAEGYSVSREKKESFPLTVTSAQKNPTAFYLCASSIPPGRFSSYNEQFFGPGTRLTVL.

This clone was seen just once. V gene TRBV15 combines with J gene TRBJ2-7; 10 bases agree with TRBD1. The CDR3 loop spans 14 amino acids. Germline CDR1 reads LNHNV; CDR2 reads YYDKDF (reference sequence). J lost 5 bases, V lost 5 bases, and 6 bases had no gene match. The CDR3 DNA sequence: TGTGCCACCAGCCGGGACAGGGGCGACCACGAGCAGTACTTC. Translation: CATSRDRGDHEQYF.

This chain links TRBV11-2 with TRBJ1-1, with D possibly TRBD1 on 5 matching bases. CDR1 is SGHAT, CDR2 FQNNGV, per germline. The CDR3 length is 13 residues. V was shortened by 3 bases and J by 6 bases, with 11 bases between the two germline ends. For the CDR3, the DNA is TGTGCCAGCAGCTTCGCCGTGGGGGCTGAAGCTTTCTTT. Translation: CASSFAVGAEAFF.